The 5 T cell receptor beta chains presented below share a single source sample, sequenced in a study of blood T cell repertoires in COVID-19. This table comes from immunoSEQ multiplex PCR, and its TCRdb copy is limited to in-frame clones, with some not included. In the table there are around 420,000 clones, roughly 87% of which are singletons. Sample: PBMCs or T cells enriched from blood (not recorded which). The receptor set was obtained from a woman in her 40s with acute COVID-19.

This clone was observed once. The chain couples TRBV13 to TRBJ2-1, with a possible D match to TRBD2 (5 bases). V was cut by 3 bases and J by 5 bases, with 14 bases left in between. The V gene's germline CDR1 is PRHDT and CDR2 FYEKMQ (reference sequence). This CDR3 is 15 amino acids long. The CDR3 is CASSFSEGADNEQFF. The CDR3 region has the DNA TGTGCCAGCAGCTTTTCAGAGGGCGCCGACAATGAGCAGTTCTTC.

The genes are TRBV9 and TRBJ2-1; weak D call: TRBD1 (6 bases). The CDR3 sequence is 15 residues long. CDR1 and CDR2 (germline): SGDLS, YYNGEE. The V and J ends lost 2 bases and 3 bases respectively, with 12 bases between them. CDR3 nucleotide sequence: TGTGCCAGCAGCGTTGGGGGCCAGAGCTACAATGAGCAGTTCTTC. Its translation is CASSVGGQSYNEQFF. The full variable domain, completed using reference TRBV9 and TRBJ2-1, is DSGVTQTPKHLITATGQRVTLRCSPRSGDLSVYWYQQSLDQGLQFLIQYYNGEERAKGNILERFSAQQFPDLHSELNLSSLELGDSALYFCASSVGGQSYNEQFFGPGTRLTVL.

This clone was counted a few times. The V call is TRBV30, the J call TRBJ2-7; 8 bases fit TRBD1. The CDR3 totals 13 residues. V lost 1 base, J lost 4 bases, and 3 bases stayed unmatched. Germline CDR1 and CDR2: GTSNPN and SVGIG (reference sequence). The CDR3 spells CAWSGTGRYEQYF. The CDR3 coding sequence is TGTGCCTGGAGTGGGACAGGGCGATACGAGCAGTACTTC. Supplemented by reference TRBV30 and TRBJ2-7, the full variable domain reads SQTIHQWPATLVQPVGSPLSLECTVEGTSNPNLYWYRQAAGRGLQLLFYSVGIGQISSEVPQNLSASRPQDRQFILSSKKLLLSDSGFYLCAWSGTGRYEQYFGPGTRLTVT.

The CDR3 loop reads CASSLHRDRPTYGYTF. DNA of the CDR3: TGTGCCAGCAGCCTCCACCGGGACAGGCCGACCTATGGCTACACCTTC. The chain uses TRBV9 and TRBJ1-2; 8 bases agree with TRBD1. Germline V CDR1 and CDR2: SGDLS, YYNGEE. V was pared by 4 bases and J by 4 bases, with 12 bases of the junction left unmatched. The CDR3 totals 16 residues.

The rearrangement uses TRBV9 and TRBJ1-1; the D gene is possibly TRBD1 (6 bases). The CDR3 covers 15 residues. Germline CDR1 SGDLS, CDR2 YYNGEE. V lost 1 base to trimming and J lost 0 bases, with 10 bases between them. The CDR3 loop is CASSVSGQLNTEAFF. The CDR3 DNA sequence: TGTGCCAGCAGCGTAAGTGGACAGCTGAACACTGAAGCTTTCTTT.